These 16 T cell receptor beta chains were all obtained from the same sample, sequenced in a study of T cell repertoires in cytomegalovirus infection. These receptors have no known antigen. TCRdb re-called the reads with MiXCR, one entry per CDR3 protein. Seen here are approximately 1,000,000 distinct CDR3 sequences, 30% to 40% observed once, and the top ten hold 10% to 15%. The input for sequencing was cultured CD8+ T cells from PBMCs, taken from culture after CMV antigen stimulation. The receptors stem from a human donor in good health (CMV status not recorded). Some clones in this sample may be carry-over from other donors' samples.

This clonotype was counted only a few times. The rearrangement joins TRBV7-9 to TRBJ2-6; D is ambiguous. V was shortened by 1 base and J by 15 bases, with 7 bases between the two germline ends. Looked up from germline, CDR1 is SEHNR and CDR2 is FQNEAQ (reference sequence). CDR3 length: 11 amino acids. The CDR3, as DNA: TGTGCCAGCAGCTTAGGTCGCGGCCTGACTTTC. Its protein is CASSLGRGLTF. Combining the CDR3 with reference TRBV7-9 and TRBJ2-6 gives the whole variable domain DTGVSQNPRHKITKRGQNVTFRCDPISEHNRLYWYRQTLGQGPEFLTYFQNEAQLEKSRLLSDRFSAERPKGSFSTLEIQRTEQGDSAMYLCASSLGRGLTFGAGSRLTVL.

V and J are TRBV29-1 and TRBJ2-1; D remains ambiguous. Between the trimmed V and J ends, which lost 1 base and 4 bases, there was a span of 14 bases. CDR1 is SQVTM, CDR2 ANQGSEA, per germline. There are 15 residues in the CDR3. The DNA for the CDR3 is TGCAGCGTTGAAGGGTTAGCAGGTCGGTACAATGAGCAGTTCTTC. The encoded protein is CSVEGLAGRYNEQFF.

This clonotype has just a few counts. The rearrangement links TRBV12-3 or TRBV12-4 to TRBJ1-1; D is unresolved. Deletions cut 8 bases from V and 0 bases from J, with 10 bases between. This CDR3 contains 13 residues. The CDR3 sequence: CASRTFMNTEAFF. The CDR3 DNA follows: TGTGCCAGCCGGACCTTTATGAACACTGAAGCTTTCTTT.

At least ten counts were recorded for this clonotype. This chain connects TRBV4-2 to TRBJ1-6; the D gene is possibly TRBD1 (5 bases). Trimming removed 1 base at V and 0 bases at J, with 7 bases between. The CDR3 runs to 16 residues. Germline V lookup: CDR1 LGHNA, CDR2 YNFKEQ. The CDR3 protein is CASSQGQSSYNSPLHF. In DNA, the CDR3 is TGTGCCAGCAGCCAAGGACAGAGCTCCTATAATTCACCCCTCCACTTT.

The chain carries TRBV10-1 and TRBJ1-1, with 9 nucleotides matching TRBD1. The CDR3 is 13 residues long. Trimming removed 6 bases from V and 6 bases from J; junction bases left unmatched: 5. Germline V gene lookup returns CDR1 WNHNN and CDR2 SYGVQD (reference sequence). The CDR3 DNA is TGCGCCAGCAGAATCGACAGGGGGTCTGAAGCTTTCTTT. As protein: CASRIDRGSEAFF.

The table lists this clonotype with a count of one. The junction and the germline gene differ at one end; a read error may be behind it. The rearrangement links TRBV19 to TRBJ1-1; 8 bases match TRBD1. Germline CDR1 is LNHDA and CDR2 is SQIVND (reference sequence). CDR3 size: 14 residues. The CDR3 is CVSSTDRVGTEAFF. The CDR3 coding sequence is TGTGTCAGTAGTACGGACAGGGTGGGGACTGAAGCTTTCTTT.

The chain links TRBV5-6 to TRBJ2-5, with 8 bases identical to TRBD2. This CDR3 region has 14 residues. Germline V lookup: CDR1 SGHDT, CDR2 YYEEEE. V was clipped by 4 bases and J by 4 bases; unmatched bases: 6. The CDR3 DNA follows: TGTGCCAGCAGCCCGGGGGGGCCAACAGAGACCCAGTACTTC. Its protein product is CASSPGGPTETQYF.

On this clonotype itself: The junction departs from the called germline gene at one end, perhaps through a read error. The chain links TRBV6-2 or TRBV6-3 to TRBJ2-1; the match to TRBD1 covers 8 bases. Germline V gene sequence: CDR1 MNHEY, CDR2 SVGEGT. The CDR3 runs 18 residues. The CDR3 nucleotides are TGTACCAGCAGTTCATTGCGTATCAGGGGGCAGAACTACAATGAGCAGTTCTTC. This gives the protein CTSSSLRIRGQNYNEQFF.

This sequence joins TRBV20-1 and TRBJ2-1, with 9 bases identical to TRBD1. The J segment lost 4 bases and the V segment lost 6 bases, leaving 13 bases of the junction unmatched. This CDR3 spans 16 amino acids. The germline V gene encodes CDR1 DFQATT and CDR2 SNEGSKA (reference sequence). CDR3 loop: CSATGPGTGMYNEQFF. The DNA for the CDR3 is TGCAGTGCCACGGGACCCGGGACAGGGATGTACAATGAGCAGTTCTTC.

J is TRBJ1-2 and V is TRBV12-3 or TRBV12-4; D remains unclear. With 3 bases removed from V and 0 bases from J, the gap between germline ends came to 17 bases. The length of the CDR3 is 17 residues. The CDR3 DNA follows: TGTGCCAGCAGTTTTGGCATGGTAATCACAGCTAACTATGGCTACACCTTC. It specifies CASSFGMVITANYGYTF.

The CDR3 sequence is CASSSQGWNQPQHF. The DNA of the CDR3 is TGTGCCAGCAGCTCACAGGGGTGGAATCAGCCCCAGCATTTT. The chain is built from TRBV7-3 and TRBJ1-5; TRBD1 agrees at 7 bases. Germline V gene sequence: CDR1 SGHTA, CDR2 FQGTGA. There are 14 residues in the CDR3. V trimming: 4 bases; J trimming: 4 bases; junction bases outside the gene matches: 4.

V is TRBV2 and J is TRBJ2-1; 10 bases are a match to TRBD1. The CDR3 has 16 residues. V was clipped by 7 bases and J by 4 bases; unmatched bases: 10. The germline CDR1 and CDR2 sequences are SNHLY and FYNNEI. DNA for the CDR3: TGTGCCAGCACCCTTACGACAGGGGGCCAGTACAATGAGCAGTTCTTC. Protein: CASTLTTGGQYNEQFF.

Only a few counts were recorded for this clonotype. V gene TRBV7-3 combines with J gene TRBJ2-2; TRBD2 matches at 8 bases. This CDR3 comprises 18 residues. Germline CDR1 and CDR2: SGHTA and FQGTGA. V gave up 5 bases and J gave up 1 base; unmatched junction bases: 12. CDR3 nucleotide sequence: TGTGCCAGCAGCCCAGCCCCCTGGCTAGCGGGGAACACCGGGGAGCTGTTTTTT. Translating gives CASSPAPWLAGNTGELFF. Full variable domain (remainder filled in from reference TRBV7-3 and TRBJ2-2): GAGVSQTPSNKVTEKGKYVELRCDPISGHTALYWYRQSLGQGPEFLIYFQGTGAADDSGLPNDRFFAVRPEGSVSTLKIQRTERGDSAVYLCASSPAPWLAGNTGELFFGEGSRLTVL.

The chain is built from TRBV3-1 and TRBJ2-5; D ambiguous. The CDR3 spans 14 residues. Germline CDR1 is LGHDT and CDR2 is YNNKEL (reference sequence). V gave up 2 bases and J gave up 5 bases, with 12 bases separating them. The CDR3 loop is CASSQRPSGETQYF. CDR3 DNA sequence: TGTGCCAGCAGCCAACGACCCAGTGGGGAGACCCAGTACTTC.

This clonotype was seen a few times. V is TRBV15 and J is TRBJ2-3, with TRBD2 as a possible D gene (6 bases). This CDR3 has 17 amino acids. Trimming removed 1 base at V and 6 bases at J, with 20 bases between. Germline CDR1 LNHNV, CDR2 YYDKDF (reference sequence). CDR3 protein: CATSRAVTGLHRDTQYF. The CDR3 bases are TGTGCCACCAGCAGAGCGGTTACGGGACTCCATCGGGATACGCAGTATTTT.

The chain combines TRBV19 with TRBJ1-2, with D unclear. CDR3 length: 15 residues. The V end lost 8 bases, the J end lost 5 bases, and 21 bases lay between the germline ends. The germline gives CDR1 LNHDA, CDR2 SQIVND (reference sequence). Here the CDR3 reads CASFMAGPLGYGYTF. DNA for the CDR3: TGTGCCAGTTTTATGGCCGGGCCCCTGGGGTATGGCTACACCTTC.